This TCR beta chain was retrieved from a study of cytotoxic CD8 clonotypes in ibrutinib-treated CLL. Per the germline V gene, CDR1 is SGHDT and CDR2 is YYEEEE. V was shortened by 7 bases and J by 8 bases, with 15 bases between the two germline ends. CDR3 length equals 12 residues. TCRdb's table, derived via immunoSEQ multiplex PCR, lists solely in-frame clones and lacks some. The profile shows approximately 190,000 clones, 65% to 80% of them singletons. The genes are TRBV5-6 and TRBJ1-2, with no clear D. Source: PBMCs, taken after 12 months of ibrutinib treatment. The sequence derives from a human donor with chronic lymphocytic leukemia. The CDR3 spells CASHMVVGGYTF. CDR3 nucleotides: TGTGCCAGCCATATGGTCGTCGGAGGCTACACCTTC.